This TCR beta chain was obtained from a study of early stage breast cancer tumors. Profiled with immunoSEQ multiplex PCR; TCRdb holds only in-frame clones, not every one. Of fewer than 35,000 clones listed, around three quarters are singletons. To note about this clone: Its antigen remains unidentified.

Study-level results: Comparing each tissue with blood distinguished tumor from normal in most of the 16 patients.

This sequence was found in a person aged 45 to 59 with breast cancer. Sequencing was performed on blood.

The CDR3 coding sequence is TGCGCCAGCAGCCAAGTCCCCGGGAGGAGCGCAGATACGCAGTATTTT. This codes for CASSQVPGRSADTQYF. V gene TRBV4-1 combines with J gene TRBJ2-3; 7 positions match TRBD2. CDR1 is MGHRA, CDR2 YSYEKL, per germline. The CDR3 runs 16 residues. V lost 1 base and J lost 4; bases outside the gene matches: 8.